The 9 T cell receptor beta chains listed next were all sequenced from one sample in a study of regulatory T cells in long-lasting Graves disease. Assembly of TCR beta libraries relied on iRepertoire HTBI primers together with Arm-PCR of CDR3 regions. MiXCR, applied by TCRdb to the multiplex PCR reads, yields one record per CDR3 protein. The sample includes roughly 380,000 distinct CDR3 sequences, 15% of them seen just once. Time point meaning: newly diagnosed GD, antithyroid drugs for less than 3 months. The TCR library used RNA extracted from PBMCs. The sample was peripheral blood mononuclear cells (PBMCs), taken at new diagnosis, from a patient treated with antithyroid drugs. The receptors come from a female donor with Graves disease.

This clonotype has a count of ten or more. The chain's CDR3 is CASSQAGANTEAFF. The CDR3, as DNA: TGTGCCAGCAGCCAAGCTGGGGCGAACACTGAAGCTTTCTTT. The V and J genes are TRBV3-1 and TRBJ1-1, with a tentative D call TRBD1 (5 bases). Trimming took 1 base from V and 1 from J, leaving 7 bases between them. The CDR3 totals 14 residues. The germline V gene has CDR1 LGHDT and CDR2 YNNKEL (reference sequence).

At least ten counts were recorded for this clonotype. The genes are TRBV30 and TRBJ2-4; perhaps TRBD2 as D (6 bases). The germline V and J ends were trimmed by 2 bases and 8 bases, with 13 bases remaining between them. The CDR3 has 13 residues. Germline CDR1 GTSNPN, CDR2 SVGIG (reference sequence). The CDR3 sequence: CAWSLTTGDIQYF. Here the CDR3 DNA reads TGTGCCTGGAGTCTCACGACGGGAGACATTCAGTACTTC.

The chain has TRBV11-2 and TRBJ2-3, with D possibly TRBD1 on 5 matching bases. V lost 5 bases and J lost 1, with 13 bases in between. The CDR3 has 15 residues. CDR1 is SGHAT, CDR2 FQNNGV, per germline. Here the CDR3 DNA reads TGTGCCAGCAGCACCCCCCAGACAGGCACAGATACGCAGTATTTT. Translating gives CASSTPQTGTDTQYF.

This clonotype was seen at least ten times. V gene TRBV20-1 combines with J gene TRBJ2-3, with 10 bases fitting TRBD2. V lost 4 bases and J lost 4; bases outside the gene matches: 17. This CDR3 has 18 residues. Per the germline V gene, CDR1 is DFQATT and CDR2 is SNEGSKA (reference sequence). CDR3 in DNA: TGCAGTGCTACTATAGCAGGGACTAGCGAGAGAGTTGCAGATACGCAGTATTTT. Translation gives CSATIAGTSERVADTQYF.

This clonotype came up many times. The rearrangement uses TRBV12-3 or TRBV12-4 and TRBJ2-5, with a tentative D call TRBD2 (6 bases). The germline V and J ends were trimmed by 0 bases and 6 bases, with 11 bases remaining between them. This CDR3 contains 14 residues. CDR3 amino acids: CASSLAGGLQTQYF. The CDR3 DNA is TGTGCCAGCAGTTTAGCGGGAGGCTTACAGACCCAGTACTTC.

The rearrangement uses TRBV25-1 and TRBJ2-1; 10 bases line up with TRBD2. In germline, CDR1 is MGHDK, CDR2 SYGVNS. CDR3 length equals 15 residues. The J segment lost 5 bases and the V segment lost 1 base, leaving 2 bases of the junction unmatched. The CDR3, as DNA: TGTGCCAGCAGTGAATCCCTAGCGGGAGACAATGAGCAGTTCTTC. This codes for CASSESLAGDNEQFF.

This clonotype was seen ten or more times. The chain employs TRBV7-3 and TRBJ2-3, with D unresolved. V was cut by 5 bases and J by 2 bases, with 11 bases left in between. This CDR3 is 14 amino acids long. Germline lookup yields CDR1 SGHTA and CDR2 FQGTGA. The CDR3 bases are TGTGCCAGCAGCAAAGGACCAAACACAGATACGCAGTATTTT. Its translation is CASSKGPNTDTQYF.

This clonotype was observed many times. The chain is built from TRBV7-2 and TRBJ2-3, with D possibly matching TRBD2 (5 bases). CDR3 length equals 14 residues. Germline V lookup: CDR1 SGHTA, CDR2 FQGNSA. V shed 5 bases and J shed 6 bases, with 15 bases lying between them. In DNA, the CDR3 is TGTGCCAGCAGCCGTAGCGCGACCGAGGATACGCAGTATTTT. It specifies CASSRSATEDTQYF.

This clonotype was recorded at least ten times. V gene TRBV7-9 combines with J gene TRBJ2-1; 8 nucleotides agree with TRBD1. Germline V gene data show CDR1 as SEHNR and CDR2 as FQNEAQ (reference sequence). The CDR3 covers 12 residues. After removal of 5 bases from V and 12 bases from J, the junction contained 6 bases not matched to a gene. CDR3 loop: CASSPSTGGQFF. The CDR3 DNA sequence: TGTGCCAGCAGCCCCTCAACAGGGGGGCAGTTCTTC.